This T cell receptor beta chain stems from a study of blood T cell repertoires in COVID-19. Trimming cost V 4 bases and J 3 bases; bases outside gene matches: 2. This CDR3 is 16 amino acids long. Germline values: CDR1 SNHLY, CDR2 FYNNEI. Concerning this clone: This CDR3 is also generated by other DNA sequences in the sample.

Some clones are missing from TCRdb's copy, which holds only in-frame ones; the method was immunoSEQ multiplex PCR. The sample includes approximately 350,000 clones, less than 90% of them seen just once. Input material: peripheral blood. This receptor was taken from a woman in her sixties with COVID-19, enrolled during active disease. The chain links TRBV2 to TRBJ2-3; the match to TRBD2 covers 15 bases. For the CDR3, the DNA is TGTGCCAGCAGTGGGGGACTAGCGGGGGGTACAGATACGCAGTATTTT. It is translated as CASSGGLAGGTDTQYF.